Below are 3 T cell receptor beta chains sequenced from a single sample in a study of T cell responses to AZD1222 COVID-19 vaccine. The repertoire was sequenced with immunoSEQ multiplex PCR; TCRdb's copy has only in-frame clones and lacks some. Here the sample spans over 150,000 clones, 75% to 95% being singletons. The sample consisted of peripheral blood, taken on day 0 of AZD1222 vaccination. The receptors come from an adult in good health.

V is TRBV7-2 and J is TRBJ1-5, with a weak D call TRBD1 (6 bases). The CDR3 has 16 residues. Germline assignment: CDR1 SGHTA and CDR2 FQGNSA. V lost 10 bases, J lost 4 bases, and 23 bases lay in between. CDR3 in amino acids: CATHSGGRVGNQPQHF. The CDR3 DNA is TGTGCCACCCATTCGGGGGGCCGGGTGGGGAATCAGCCCCAGCATTTT.

The J gene is TRBJ1-1, the V gene TRBV5-4; no clear D. CDR1 and CDR2 (germline): SGHNT, YYREEE (reference sequence). Deletions cut 1 base from V and 1 base from J, with 5 bases between. The CDR3 loop spans 13 amino acids. The DNA for the CDR3 is TGTGCCAGCAGCTTGCAATGGAACACTGAAGCTTTCTTT. Its protein product is CASSLQWNTEAFF.

This clone showed up just once. CDR3 DNA: TGTGCCAGCAGCTTAGCGGCTGTCCTTGCCCACGAGCAGTACTTC. Translating gives CASSLAAVLAHEQYF. The chain is built from TRBV7-8 and TRBJ2-7; D not resolved. Deletions cut 0 bases from V and 5 bases from J, with 14 bases between. Per germline, CDR1 SGHVS and CDR2 FQNEAQ. The CDR3 runs 15 residues.